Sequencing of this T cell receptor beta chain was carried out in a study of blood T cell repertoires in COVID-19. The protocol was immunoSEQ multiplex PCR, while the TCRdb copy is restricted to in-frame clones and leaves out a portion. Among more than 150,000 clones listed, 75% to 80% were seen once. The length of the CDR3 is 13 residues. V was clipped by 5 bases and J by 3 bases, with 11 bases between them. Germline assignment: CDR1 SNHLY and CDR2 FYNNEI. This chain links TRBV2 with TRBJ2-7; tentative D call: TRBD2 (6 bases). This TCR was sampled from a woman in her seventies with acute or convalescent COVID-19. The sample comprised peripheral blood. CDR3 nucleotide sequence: TGTGCCAGCAGTCGTAGCGGAAGCTACGAGCAGTACTTC. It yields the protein CASSRSGSYEQYF.